Detailed here is one T cell receptor (beta chain). The time point denotes: blood from clinic visit 5 months post-surgery; TSC patient then seizure free. The entry originates in a study of brain T cells in children with intractable seizures. Sequencing used immunoSEQ multiplex PCR; TCRdb keeps in-frame clones, though not all of them. The data hold about 350,000 clones, with over 90% observed a single time. The ends were cut back, 2 bases at V and 5 bases at J, with 12 bases in the middle. Germline CDR1 and CDR2: MNHNY and SVGAGI (reference sequence). This CDR3 region has 14 residues. This receptor was taken from a boy younger than two with tuberous sclerosis and intractable seizures. Sequenced material: peripheral blood, taken less than 6 months after surgery. The gene calls are TRBV6-6 and TRBJ1-2, with a tentative D call TRBD1 (6 bases). CDR3 nucleotides: TGTGCCAGCAGTTACGCAGACAGGTTGTATGGCTACACCTTC. Its protein is CASSYADRLYGYTF.